This T cell receptor beta chain was identified in a study of response to subunit inactivated influenza vaccine. The V gene's germline CDR1 is MNHEY and CDR2 SMNVEV (reference sequence). The CDR3 is 16 amino acids. J was trimmed by 4 bases and V by 3 bases; bases with no gene match: 9. TCRdb used MiXCR to reprocess the RT-PCR reads, holding one entry per CDR3 protein. The data contain about 520,000 distinct CDR3 sequences, about 25% of them singletons. Notes on this clonotype: What it binds is unknown.

Findings of the study overall: The study's authors posited that every seasonal influenza vaccination enlists few new T cells.

The TCR was taken from a man aged 45-65 years who received an inactivated influenza vaccine. The chain combines TRBV27 with TRBJ2-1; 7 nucleotides match TRBD2. Sequencing used CD4+ T cells sorted from PBMCs, obtained roughly 5 days after vaccination. DNA for the CDR3: TGTGCCAGCAGTTTGGGCCAGGGACTATTTTACAATGAGCAGTTCTTC. Amino acid sequence: CASSLGQGLFYNEQFF.